This TCR beta chain was captured in a study of OX40 agonist ivuxolimab in advanced cancers. The timepoints at which blood was sampled were baseline, cycle 4 day 1, and cycle 7 day 1. The V and J ends lost 4 bases and 0 bases respectively, with 13 bases between them. The CDR3 has 16 residues. CDR1 and CDR2 (germline): SGHAT, FQNNGV. Method: immunoSEQ multiplex PCR; TCRdb's copy keeps in-frame clones and lacks some. This sample carries about 61,000 clones, about 88% of them seen once, and the ten largest clones take about 0.6%. This chain links TRBV11-2 with TRBJ2-1; the D gene is possibly TRBD2 (7 bases). The clonotype comes from an adult with an advanced solid tumor such as melanoma, head and neck, liver or kidney cancer. The material sequenced was CD4+ or CD8+ T cells sorted from blood, taken in a trial of the OX40 agonist ivuxolimab. CDR3: CASSSLGGGSYNEQFF. CDR3 nucleotide sequence: TGTGCCAGCAGCTCGCTAGGGGGGGGCTCCTACAATGAGCAGTTCTTC.